This TCR beta chain was sequenced during a study of T-cell memory formation after mild COVID-19. V shed 2 bases, J shed 7 bases, and the junction held 2 bases outside the gene matches. Germline-derived CDR1 and CDR2 are KGHDR and SFDVKD. The CDR3 sequence is 14 residues long. One entry per CDR3 protein results from TCRdb running MiXCR on the 5' RACE reads. The table has under 300,000 distinct CDR3 sequences, less than 9.5% seen once. This clonotype was recorded many times. The origin of this receptor is a man in his late teens or twenties who had mild COVID-19 (a few samples of this study predate the infection). Cell type and time point are not known. This chain connects TRBV24-1 to TRBJ2-1; TRBD1 aligns across 9 bases. The sequencing sample was made of PBMCs or a T cell subset sorted from them (not recorded which). CDR3: CATSDYGTGNEQFF. The CDR3 DNA reads TGTGCCACCAGTGATTACGGGACAGGGAATGAGCAGTTCTTC.